The 5 T cell receptor beta chains presented below share a single source sample, sequenced in a study of memory CD4+ T cells and cytomegalovirus serostatus. Profiling relied on immunoSEQ multiplex PCR, and the TCRdb table lists in-frame clones only, not all of them. The repertoire holds about 50,000 clones, with just under 80% as singletons. The sort gate was single viable CD3+CD4+CD8-CD45RO+ cells for memory CD4+ T cells. The specimen was memory CD4+ T cells from blood. The receptors originated from an adult in good health and CMV-seronegative.

The chain employs TRBV6-1 and TRBJ2-2, with 8 nucleotides matching TRBD1. This CDR3 region has 15 residues. The V segment lost 2 bases and the J segment 4 bases; nucleotides outside the gene matches: 3. Germline CDR1 is MNHNS and CDR2 is SASEGT. Here the CDR3 reads CASSEQGAPTGELFF. CDR3 in DNA: TGTGCCAGCAGTGAACAGGGGGCGCCCACCGGGGAGCTGTTTTTT.

This chain connects TRBV14 to TRBJ1-2; D not resolved. CDR1 is SGHDN and CDR2 is FVKESK in the germline V gene. This CDR3 region has 17 residues. Trimming stripped 0 bases from V and 4 bases from J, with 18 bases between. The DNA of the CDR3 is TGTGCCAGCAGCCAAGAAGCCCTCAGGTCCCTTGGCTATGGCTACACCTTC. Protein sequence: CASSQEALRSLGYGYTF.

The chain combines TRBV6-5 with TRBJ2-7; D possibly matches TRBD1 or TRBD2 (5 bases each). Germline assignment: CDR1 MNHEY and CDR2 SVGAGI. Trimming pared 0 bases from V and 4 bases from J, leaving 16 bases between. The CDR3 sequence is 16 residues long. The DNA for the CDR3 is TGTGCCAGCAGTTACTCAGTGAAGGGGAGTGATTACGAGCAGTACTTC. Protein sequence: CASSYSVKGSDYEQYF.

The rearrangement uses TRBV7-6 and TRBJ2-1; D remains ambiguous. From germline, CDR1 is SGHVS and CDR2 FNYEAQ. The CDR3 is 17 residues long. Between the trimmed V and J ends, which lost 3 bases and 0 bases, there was a span of 15 bases. CDR3: CASSLVTKAHSYNEQFF. In DNA, the CDR3 is TGTGCCAGCAGCTTGGTGACGAAAGCACACTCCTACAATGAGCAGTTCTTC.

The chain has TRBV7-9 and TRBJ2-7, with 15 bases aligning to TRBD2. The CDR3 has 14 amino acids. Germline CDR1 and CDR2: SEHNR and FQNEAQ (reference sequence). V lost 3 bases, J lost 6 bases, and 0 bases stayed unmatched. In DNA, the CDR3 is TGTGCCAGCAGCTTGGGACTAGCGGGAGGCGAGCAGTACTTC. Encoded protein: CASSLGLAGGEQYF.